The sample holds a few counts of the clone carrying this T cell receptor beta chain. The antigen is unknown. Germline V gene data show CDR1 as MNHEY and CDR2 as SVGEGT. The CDR3 sequence is 15 residues long. The germline V and J ends were trimmed by 3 bases and 1 base, with 7 bases remaining between them. This sample is part of a study of response to subunit inactivated influenza vaccine. Study conclusions and caveats: Authors proposed each seasonal influenza vaccination draws in few new T cells.

TCRdb itself ran the RT-PCR reads through MiXCR, one entry per CDR3 protein. The profile shows about 800,000 distinct CDR3 sequences, approximately 21% of them singletons. The sequences come from PBMCs from blood, collected roughly 5 days after vaccination. The source is a man in his fifties or sixties who received an inactivated influenza vaccine. The V and J genes are TRBV6-2 or TRBV6-3 and TRBJ2-6; D remains unclear. CDR3 loop: CASSYVASGANVLTF. The CDR3 DNA follows: TGTGCCAGCAGTTATGTGGCTTCTGGGGCCAACGTCCTGACTTTC.